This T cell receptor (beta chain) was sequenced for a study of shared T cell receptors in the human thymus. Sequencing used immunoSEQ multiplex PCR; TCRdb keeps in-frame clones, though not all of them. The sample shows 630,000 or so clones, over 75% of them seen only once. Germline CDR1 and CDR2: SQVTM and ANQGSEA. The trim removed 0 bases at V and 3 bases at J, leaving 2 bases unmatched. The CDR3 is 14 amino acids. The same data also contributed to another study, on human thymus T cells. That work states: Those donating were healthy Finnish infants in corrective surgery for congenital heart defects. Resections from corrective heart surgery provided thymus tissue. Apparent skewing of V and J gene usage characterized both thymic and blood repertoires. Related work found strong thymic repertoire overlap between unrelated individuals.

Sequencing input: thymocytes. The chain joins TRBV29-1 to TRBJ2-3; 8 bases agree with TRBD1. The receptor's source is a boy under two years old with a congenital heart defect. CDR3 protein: CSVEEDRVTDTQYF. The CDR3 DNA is TGCAGCGTTGAAGAGGACAGGGTAACAGATACGCAGTATTTT.